The sequence of this T cell receptor (beta chain) was determined in a study of cytomegalovirus exposure and HLA in healthy donors. Turning to this clone: Its antigen is not known.

General study points: In a later analysis, a missense DCLRE1C variant was linked to TCR beta V- and J-gene trimming. Altogether, 150 to 200 TCR beta chains were recorded as cytomegalovirus-associated. Donors were assumed by presence/absence analyses to have roughly uniform sequencing depth.

PCR primers comprised 60 Vbeta and 13 Jbeta primers. Original handling: The authors later counted some 76 million unique TCR beta chains, 9.5 million to 11 million of them shared. Profiling relied on immunoSEQ multiplex PCR, and the TCRdb table lists in-frame clones only, not all of them. V and J calls plus clone size are reproduced from that table; the DNA served to infer D and trimming. The repertoire holds roughly 130,000 clones, with approximately 68% as singletons. The CDR3 length is 15 residues. The V gene's germline CDR1 is SGHRS and CDR2 YFSETQ. V gave up 7 bases and J gave up 4 bases, with 20 bases separating them.

The chain recombines TRBV5-1 with TRBJ2-5, with D perhaps matching TRBD2 (5 bases). Source material: PBMCs. The receptor was isolated from a man between 25 and 39 years old in good health and CMV-seropositive. The CDR3 bases are TGCGCCAGCGCCCCGGGTGGTTGGGGAGCAGAGACCCAGTACTTC. Translation gives CASAPGGWGAETQYF.